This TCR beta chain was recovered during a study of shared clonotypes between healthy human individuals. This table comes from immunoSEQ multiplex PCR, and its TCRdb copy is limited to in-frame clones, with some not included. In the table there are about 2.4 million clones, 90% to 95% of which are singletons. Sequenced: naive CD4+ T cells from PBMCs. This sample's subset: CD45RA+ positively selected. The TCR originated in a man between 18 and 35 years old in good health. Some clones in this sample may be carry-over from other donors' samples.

The CDR3 DNA reads TGTGCCAGCCTTGATTGGGGAGAGACCCAGTACTTC. Its translation is CASLDWGETQYF. The chain has TRBV6-1 and TRBJ2-5; D is ambiguous. The germline V gene has CDR1 MNHNS and CDR2 SASEGT. This CDR3 has 12 residues. Trimming stripped 8 bases from V and 4 bases from J, with 11 bases between.